This is a list of T cell receptor beta chains from one sample in a study of blood T cell repertoires in COVID-19. The table came from immunoSEQ multiplex PCR; TCRdb's copy has only in-frame clones and leaves some out. This table has 150,000 to 200,000 clones, 80% to 90% appearing once. The sequenced sample consisted of peripheral blood. The origin of the receptors is a woman between 55 and 75 years old with COVID-19, enrolled during active disease. Each CDR3 is given with its conserved first and last residue. The D gene is left open where the match is weak. A clone size is listed for some rows: how often the clone was seen (once, few, many), or a class if it is expanded.

J gene: TRBJ1-2
V gene: TRBV6-5
clone size: NA
D gene: NA
CDR3 DNA: TGTGCCAGCAGTTTTGTCCCTTCCCGAAGCAATGGCTACACCTTC
CDR3 protein: CASSFVPSRSNGYTF

J gene: TRBJ1-1
V gene: TRBV29-1
clone size: NA
D gene: TRBD1
CDR3 DNA: TGCAGCGCCAAGAGACAGGGCCCGGGCACTGAAGCTTTCTTT
CDR3 protein: CSAKRQGPGTEAFF

J gene: TRBJ2-7
V gene: TRBV7-2
clone size: few
D gene: TRBD1
CDR3 DNA: TGTGCCAGCAGCCGCGACAGGGACTCCTACGAGCAGTACTTC
CDR3 protein: CASSRDRDSYEQYF

J gene: TRBJ2-7
V gene: TRBV7-3
clone size: NA
D gene: TRBD2
CDR3 DNA: TGTGCCAGCAGCTTAACGGGGAGGGGACCCTACGAGCAGTACTTC
CDR3 protein: CASSLTGRGPYEQYF

J gene: TRBJ2-7
V gene: TRBV4-3
clone size: once
D gene: TRBD2
CDR3 DNA: TGCGCCAGCAGCTTAGCGGGAGGGACCGAGCAGTACTTC
CDR3 protein: CASSLAGGTEQYF

J gene: TRBJ1-5
V gene: TRBV7-2
clone size: NA
D gene: TRBD1
CDR3 DNA: TGTGCCAGCAGCTCAGACAGGGGCCTCAATCAGCCCCAGCATTTT
CDR3 protein: CASSSDRGLNQPQHF

J gene: TRBJ2-1
V gene: TRBV7-9
clone size: NA
D gene: NA
CDR3 DNA: TGTGCCAGCACCCCATCCGGGATTGAGCAGTTCTTC
CDR3 protein: CASTPSGIEQFF

J gene: TRBJ1-1
V gene: TRBV12-3/TRBV12-4
clone size: NA
D gene: NA
CDR3 DNA: TGTGCCAGCACCTTGGGGGGCACTGAAGCTTTCTTT
CDR3 protein: CASTLGGTEAFF

J gene: TRBJ1-5
V gene: TRBV28
clone size: NA
D gene: NA
CDR3 DNA: TGTGCCAGCACCCTCACTAAGACTCCTCAGCCCCAGCATTTT
CDR3 protein: CASTLTKTPQPQHF

J gene: TRBJ1-1
V gene: TRBV5-1
clone size: NA
D gene: TRBD1
CDR3 DNA: TGCGCCAGCAGGAGGACAGGGGGCCTGGAAGCTTTCTTT
CDR3 protein: CASRRTGGLEAFF

J gene: TRBJ2-1
V gene: TRBV11-3
clone size: NA
D gene: NA
CDR3 DNA: TGTGCCAGCAGCTTACGCAGGTCCTCCTACAATGAGCAGTTCTTC
CDR3 protein: CASSLRRSSYNEQFF

J gene: TRBJ1-3
V gene: TRBV7-9
clone size: NA
D gene: NA
CDR3 DNA: TGTGCCAGCAGCTCCCGGGAAAACACCATATATTTT
CDR3 protein: CASSSRENTIYF

J gene: TRBJ2-3
V gene: TRBV6-5
clone size: NA
D gene: TRBD1
CDR3 DNA: TGTGCCAGCAGTTTAGGACAGGGCCTTCATGTGGATACGCAGTATTTT
CDR3 protein: CASSLGQGLHVDTQYF